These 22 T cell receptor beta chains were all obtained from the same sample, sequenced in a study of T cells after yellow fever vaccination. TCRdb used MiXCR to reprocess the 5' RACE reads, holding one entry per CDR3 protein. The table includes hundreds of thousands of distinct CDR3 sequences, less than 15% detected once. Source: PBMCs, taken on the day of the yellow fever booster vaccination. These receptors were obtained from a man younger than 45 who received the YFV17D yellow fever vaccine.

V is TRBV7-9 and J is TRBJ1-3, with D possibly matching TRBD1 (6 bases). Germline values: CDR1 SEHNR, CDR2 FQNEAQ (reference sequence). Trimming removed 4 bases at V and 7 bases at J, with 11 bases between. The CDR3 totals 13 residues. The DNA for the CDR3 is TGTGCCAGCAGCTCCAGGGGTGGCAACACCATATATTTT. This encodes CASSSRGGNTIYF.

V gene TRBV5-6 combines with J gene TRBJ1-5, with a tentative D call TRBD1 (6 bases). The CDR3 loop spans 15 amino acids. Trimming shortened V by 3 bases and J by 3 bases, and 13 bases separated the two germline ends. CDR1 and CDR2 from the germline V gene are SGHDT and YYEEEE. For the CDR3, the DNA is TGTGCCAGCAGCTGGGGGGCAGGGAACAATCAGCCCCAGCATTTT. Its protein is CASSWGAGNNQPQHF.

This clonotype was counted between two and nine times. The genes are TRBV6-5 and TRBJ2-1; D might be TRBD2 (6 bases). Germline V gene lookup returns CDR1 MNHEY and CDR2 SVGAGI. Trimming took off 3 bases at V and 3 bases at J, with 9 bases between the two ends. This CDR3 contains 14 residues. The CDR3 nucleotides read TGTGCCAGCAGTTATAAGCGGGTCTACAATGAGCAGTTCTTC. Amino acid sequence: CASSYKRVYNEQFF.

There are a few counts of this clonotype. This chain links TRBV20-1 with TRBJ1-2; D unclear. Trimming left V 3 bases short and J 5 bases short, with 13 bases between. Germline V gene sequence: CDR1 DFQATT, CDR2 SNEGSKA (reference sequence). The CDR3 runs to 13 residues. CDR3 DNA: TGCAGTGCTAGGAAGGGCGGAGATTATGGCTACACCTTC. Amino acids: CSARKGGDYGYTF.

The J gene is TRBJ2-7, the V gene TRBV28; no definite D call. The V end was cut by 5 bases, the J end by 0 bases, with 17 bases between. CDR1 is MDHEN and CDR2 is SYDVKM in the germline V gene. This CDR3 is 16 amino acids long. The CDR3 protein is CASSHLRRQSSYEQYF. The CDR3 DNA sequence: TGTGCCAGCAGTCACCTCCGTCGCCAAAGCTCCTACGAGCAGTACTTC.

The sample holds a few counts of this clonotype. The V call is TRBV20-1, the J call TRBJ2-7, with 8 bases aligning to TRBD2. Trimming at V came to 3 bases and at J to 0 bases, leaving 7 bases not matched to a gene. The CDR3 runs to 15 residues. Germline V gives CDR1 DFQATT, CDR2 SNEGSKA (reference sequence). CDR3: CSASWGGGNSYEQYF. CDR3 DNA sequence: TGCAGTGCTAGTTGGGGCGGGGGGAACTCCTACGAGCAGTACTTC.

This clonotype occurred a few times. The CDR3 loop is CASNPRTEDTQYF. For the CDR3, the DNA is TGTGCCAGCAACCCCCGGACCGAAGATACGCAGTATTTT. This chain connects TRBV27 to TRBJ2-3; D not resolved. The CDR3 extends over 13 amino acids. The V gene lost 7 bases and the J gene lost 5 bases, with 13 bases spanning the gap. Germline CDR1 reads MNHEY; CDR2 reads SMNVEV (reference sequence).

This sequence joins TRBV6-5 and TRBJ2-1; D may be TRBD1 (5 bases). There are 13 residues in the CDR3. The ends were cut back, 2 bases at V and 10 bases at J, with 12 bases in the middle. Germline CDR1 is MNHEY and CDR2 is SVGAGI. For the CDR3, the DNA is TGTGCCAGCAGTTACGCTTTAGACAGAGAGCAGTTCTTC. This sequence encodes CASSYALDREQFF.

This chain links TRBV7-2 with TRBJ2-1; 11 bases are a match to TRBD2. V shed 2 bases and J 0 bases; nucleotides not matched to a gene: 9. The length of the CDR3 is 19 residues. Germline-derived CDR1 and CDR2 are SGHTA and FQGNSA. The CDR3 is CASSLLRLAGPSSYNEQFF. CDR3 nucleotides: TGTGCCAGCAGCTTACTGCGACTAGCGGGGCCGAGCTCCTACAATGAGCAGTTCTTC.

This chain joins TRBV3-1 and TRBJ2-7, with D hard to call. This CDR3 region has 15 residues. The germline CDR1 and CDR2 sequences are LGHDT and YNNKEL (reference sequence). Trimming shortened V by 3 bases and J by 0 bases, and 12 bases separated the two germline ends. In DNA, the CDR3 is TGTGCCAGCAGCCACACCGAAGGGATCTCCTACGAGCAGTACTTC. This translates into CASSHTEGISYEQYF.

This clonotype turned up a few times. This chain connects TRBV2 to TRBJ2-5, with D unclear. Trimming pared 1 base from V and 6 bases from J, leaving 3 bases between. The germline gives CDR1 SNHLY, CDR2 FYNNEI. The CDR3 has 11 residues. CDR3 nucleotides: TGTGCCAGCAGTGAAGTAAAGACCCAGTACTTC. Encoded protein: CASSEVKTQYF.

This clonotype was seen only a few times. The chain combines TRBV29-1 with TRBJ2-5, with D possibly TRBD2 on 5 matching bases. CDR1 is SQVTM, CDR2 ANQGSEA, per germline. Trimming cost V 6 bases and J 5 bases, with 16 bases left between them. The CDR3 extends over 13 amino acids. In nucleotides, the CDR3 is TGCAGCGTACCACTAGGGTCGGAGGAGACCCAGTACTTC. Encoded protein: CSVPLGSEETQYF.

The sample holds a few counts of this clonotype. The CDR3, as DNA: TGCAGCGGGGAGGGACAGACCACAGATACGCAGTATTTT. This translates into CSGEGQTTDTQYF. The rearrangement links TRBV29-1 to TRBJ2-3, with D perhaps assigned TRBD1 or TRBD2 (7 bases each). CDR1 and CDR2 from the germline V gene are SQVTM and ANQGSEA. The length of the CDR3 is 13 residues. V gave up 7 bases and J gave up 2 bases, with 13 bases separating them.

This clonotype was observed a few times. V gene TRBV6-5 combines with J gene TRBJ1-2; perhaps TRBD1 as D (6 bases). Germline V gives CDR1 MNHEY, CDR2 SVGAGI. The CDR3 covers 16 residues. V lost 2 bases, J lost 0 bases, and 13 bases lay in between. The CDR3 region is CASSYARGEANYGYTF. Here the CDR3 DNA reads TGTGCCAGCAGTTACGCCAGGGGCGAAGCTAACTATGGCTACACCTTC.

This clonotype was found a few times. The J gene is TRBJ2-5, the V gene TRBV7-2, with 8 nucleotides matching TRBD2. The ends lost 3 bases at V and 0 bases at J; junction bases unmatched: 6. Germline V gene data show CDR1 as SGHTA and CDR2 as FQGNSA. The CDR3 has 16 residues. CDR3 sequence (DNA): TGTGCCAGCAGCTTGGAAGCGGGAGAGTACCAAGAGACCCAGTACTTC. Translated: CASSLEAGEYQETQYF. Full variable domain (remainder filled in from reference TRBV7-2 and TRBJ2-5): GAGVSQSPSNKVTEKGKDVELRCDPISGHTALYWYRQSLGQGLEFLIYFQGNSAPDKSGLPSDRFSAERTGGSVSTLTIQRTQQEDSAVYLCASSLEAGEYQETQYFGPGTRLLVL.

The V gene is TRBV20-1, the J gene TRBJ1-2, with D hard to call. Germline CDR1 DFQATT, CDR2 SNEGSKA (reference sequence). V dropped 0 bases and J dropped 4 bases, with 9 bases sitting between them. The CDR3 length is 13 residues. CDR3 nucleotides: TGCAGTGCTAGAGAAGCGGCGGCCTATGGCTACACCTTC. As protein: CSAREAAAYGYTF.

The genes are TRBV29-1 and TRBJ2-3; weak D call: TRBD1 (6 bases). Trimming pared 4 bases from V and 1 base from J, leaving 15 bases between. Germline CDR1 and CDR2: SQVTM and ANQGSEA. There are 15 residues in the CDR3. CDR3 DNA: TGCAGCGTTGCGCGAGCCCCAGGGGGCACAGATACGCAGTATTTT. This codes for CSVARAPGGTDTQYF.

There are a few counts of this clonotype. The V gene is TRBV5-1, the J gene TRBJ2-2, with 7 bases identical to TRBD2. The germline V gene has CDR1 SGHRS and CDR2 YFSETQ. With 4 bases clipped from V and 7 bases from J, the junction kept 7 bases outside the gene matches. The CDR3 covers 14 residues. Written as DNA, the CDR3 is TGCGCCAGCAGCCCACCAACTAGCGTCGGGGAGCTGTTTTTT. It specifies CASSPPTSVGELFF. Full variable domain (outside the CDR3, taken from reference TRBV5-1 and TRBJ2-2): KAGVTQTPRYLIKTRGQQVTLSCSPISGHRSVSWYQQTPGQGLQFLFEYFSETQRNKGNFPGRFSGRQFSNSRSEMNVSTLELGDSALYLCASSPPTSVGELFFGEGSRLTVL.

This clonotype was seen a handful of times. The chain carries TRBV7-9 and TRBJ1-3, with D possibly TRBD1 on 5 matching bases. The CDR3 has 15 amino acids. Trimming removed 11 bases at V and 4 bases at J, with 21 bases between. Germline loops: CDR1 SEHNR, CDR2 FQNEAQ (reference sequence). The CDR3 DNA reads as TGTGCCGCGGTTTCTGGGACTGTCGCCGGAAACACCATATATTTT. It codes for CAAVSGTVAGNTIYF.

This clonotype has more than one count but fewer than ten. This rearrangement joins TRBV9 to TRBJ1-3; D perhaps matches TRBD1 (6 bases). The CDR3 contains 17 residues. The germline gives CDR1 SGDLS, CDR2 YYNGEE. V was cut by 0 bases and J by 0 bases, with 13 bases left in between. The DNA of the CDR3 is TGTGCCAGCAGCGTAGTCCCAGGGGCGAACTCTGGAAACACCATATATTTT. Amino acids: CASSVVPGANSGNTIYF.

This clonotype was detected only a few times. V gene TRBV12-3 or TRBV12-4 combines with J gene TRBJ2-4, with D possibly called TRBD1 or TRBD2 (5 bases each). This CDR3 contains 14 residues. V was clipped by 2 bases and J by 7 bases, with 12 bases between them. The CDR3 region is CASSLSGGFNIQYF. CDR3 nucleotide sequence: TGTGCCAGCAGTTTATCTGGGGGATTCAACATTCAGTACTTC.

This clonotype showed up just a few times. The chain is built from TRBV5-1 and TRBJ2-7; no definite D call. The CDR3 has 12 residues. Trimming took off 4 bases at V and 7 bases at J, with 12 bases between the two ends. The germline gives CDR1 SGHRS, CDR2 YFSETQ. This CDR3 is CASSDHTVEQYF. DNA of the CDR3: TGCGCCAGCAGCGACCATACCGTGGAGCAGTACTTC.